This TCR beta chain was recovered during a study of regulatory T cells in long-lasting Graves disease. CDR1 and CDR2 from the germline V gene are SGHRS and YFSETQ. This CDR3 contains 15 residues. Trimming took off 5 bases at V and 0 bases at J, with 12 bases between the two ends. This clonotype was detected a few times. Combining iRepertoire HTBI primers with Arm-PCR of CDR3 regions, the authors built TCR beta libraries. TCRdb re-analysed the multiplex PCR reads in MiXCR, keeping a single row per CDR3 protein. Of a few hundred thousand distinct CDR3 sequences detected, about a quarter appear once; the ten largest clones hold around 24%. Time point reported: persistent/refractory GD, antithyroid drugs over 5 years with positive TRAb. PBMC RNA served as the TCR library source.

The sequence derives from a female donor with Graves disease. This material consisted of peripheral blood mononuclear cells (PBMCs), taken when the disease was refractory, from a patient treated with antithyroid drugs. The rearrangement uses TRBV5-1 and TRBJ1-5; no reliable D call. The chain's CDR3 is CASRPSPDSNQPQHF. CDR3 nucleotides: TGCGCCAGCAGACCCTCTCCGGATAGCAATCAGCCCCAGCATTTT.